The next 10 T cell receptor beta chains were all read from a single sample in a study of blood T cells in healthy people across ages. Primed by a sample-barcoded 5' primer and a J-beta primer mix, a second PCR proceeded for about 6 to 11 cycles. TCRdb processed the 5' RACE reads anew with MiXCR; each CDR3 protein has one entry. Of around 1.5 million distinct CDR3 sequences in the sample, approximately 32% were seen once. The sample taken for sequencing was blood. These receptors were obtained from a woman in her twenties or thirties in good health.

A word on this clonotype: One junction end does not reproduce the germline sequence, and a read error may be involved. The rearrangement links TRBV6-1 to TRBJ1-6, with D maybe TRBD1 (6 bases). Germline-derived CDR1 and CDR2 are MNHNS and SASEGT. There are 14 residues in the CDR3. As DNA, the CDR3 is TGTGCCAGCAGTGAAGGGGGGCATAATTCACCCCCCCACTTT. As protein: CASSEGGHNSPPHF.

This clonotype was detected a few times. The chain recombines TRBV9 with TRBJ1-5; no firm D call. The V gene's germline CDR1 is SGDLS and CDR2 YYNGEE. The CDR3 sequence is 13 residues long. Deletions cut 0 bases from V and 5 bases from J, with 6 bases between. This CDR3 is CASSVGEYQPQHF. CDR3 nucleotides: TGTGCCAGCAGCGTAGGGGAGTATCAGCCCCAGCATTTT.

This chain connects TRBV6-1 to TRBJ2-3; TRBD2 matches 13 bases. This CDR3 has 17 amino acids. Germline V gene data show CDR1 as MNHNS and CDR2 as SASEGT. The V and J ends lost 5 bases and 0 bases, in that order; junction bases with no gene match: 5. The CDR3 coding sequence is TGTGCCAGCAGTCAGACTAGCGGGGGGACTAGCACAGATACGCAGTATTTT. It translates to CASSQTSGGTSTDTQYF.

In DNA, the CDR3 is TGTGCCAGCAGTTACGCCCGAATGGGACGGACATCCGATACGCAGTATTTT. This sequence encodes CASSYARMGRTSDTQYF. V is TRBV6-6 and J is TRBJ2-3; D possibly uses TRBD1 or TRBD2 (5 bases each). The CDR3 length is 17 residues. Trimming shortened V by 2 bases and J by 6 bases, and 21 bases separated the two germline ends. Germline CDR1 is MNHNY and CDR2 is SVGAGI (reference sequence).

This clonotype was recorded once. V is TRBV20-1 and J is TRBJ1-2; D gene unclear. Germline CDR1 DFQATT, CDR2 SNEGSKA (reference sequence). V lost 4 bases to trimming and J lost 6 bases, with 9 bases between them. This CDR3 spans 11 amino acids. CDR3 amino acids: CSATPGNGYTF. The CDR3 DNA follows: TGCAGTGCTACGCCGGGGAATGGCTACACCTTC.

The chain joins TRBV11-2 to TRBJ2-3; D perhaps matches TRBD1 (5 bases). This CDR3 has 15 amino acids. V was pared by 10 bases and J by 0 bases, with 17 bases between. In germline, CDR1 is SGHAT, CDR2 FQNNGV. The CDR3 nucleotides read TGTGCCACCTCCCCTCAGGGTGGTAGCACAGATACGCAGTATTTT. Translated: CATSPQGGSTDTQYF.

The chain's CDR3 is CASSVGWGQDPNEQFF. For the CDR3, the DNA is TGTGCCAGCAGCGTGGGATGGGGGCAAGATCCCAATGAGCAGTTCTTC. The chain uses TRBV7-9 and TRBJ2-1, with D maybe TRBD1 (6 bases). The CDR3 is 16 residues long. Trimming removed 5 bases at V and 6 bases at J, with 20 bases between. The V gene's germline CDR1 is SEHNR and CDR2 FQNEAQ (reference sequence).

This sequence joins TRBV4-1 and TRBJ1-6, with 7 bases identical to TRBD1. The CDR3 loop spans 16 amino acids. The germline CDR1 and CDR2 sequences are MGHRA and YSYEKL. The V segment lost 2 bases and the J segment 9 bases; nucleotides outside the gene matches: 10. The CDR3 here is CASSQTGEGISSPLHF. CDR3 bases: TGCGCCAGCAGCCAAACAGGGGAAGGAATTAGTTCACCCCTCCACTTT.

Worth noting for this clonotype: A much larger clone lies a single base off, so this may be a read error. The chain carries TRBV4-1 and TRBJ2-1, with D perhaps TRBD1 or TRBD2 (6 bases each). The CDR3 loop spans 17 amino acids. Germline V gives CDR1 MGHRA, CDR2 YSYEKL. Trimming pared 0 bases from V and 9 bases from J, leaving 21 bases between. Here the CDR3 reads CASSQEGGVGGQSEQFF. CDR3 DNA: TGCGCCAGCAGCCAAGAGGGGGGAGTGGGGGGCCAGAGTGAGCAGTTCTTC.

There are many counts of this clonotype. This sequence joins TRBV29-1 and TRBJ2-5, with D tentatively TRBD1 (6 bases). From germline, CDR1 is SQVTM and CDR2 ANQGSEA. The length of the CDR3 is 13 residues. V lost 7 bases, J lost 4 bases, and 16 bases lay in between. The CDR3 nucleotides read TGCAGCGCCAAACAGGGTCAGGGAGAGACCCAGTACTTC. This gives the protein CSAKQGQGETQYF. Looking up the rest from reference TRBV29-1 and TRBJ2-5 gives the full variable domain: SAVISQKPSRDICQRGTSLTIQCQVDSQVTMMFWYRQQPGQSLTLIATANQGSEATYESGFVIDKFPISRPNLTFSTLTVSNMSPEDSSIYLCSAKQGQGETQYFGPGTRLLVL.